This T cell receptor (beta chain) is from a study of blood T cells in healthy people across ages. Broader study findings: There was a strong correlation between TCR beta diversity and naive T cell percentage. Naive CD4+ cells and diversity were both higher in long-lived donors than in aged donors.

The draw of peripheral blood yielded roughly 9.4 milliliters from each donor. Germline CDR1 MGHRA, CDR2 YSYEKL. The V gene lost 0 bases and the J gene lost 7 bases, with 21 bases spanning the gap. There are 17 residues in the CDR3. For the second PCR, which ran for about 7 to 11 cycles, a sample-barcoded 5' primer and a J-beta primer mix were used. The template-switch adaptor was a 5' adaptor with 12 random nucleotides. It tagged each cDNA molecule. TCRdb reanalysed the 5' RACE reads using MiXCR and keeps one entry per CDR3 protein. Of 700,000 or so distinct CDR3 sequences detected, 40% to 50% appear once; the ten largest clones hold around 30%. Worth noting for this clonotype: Its antigen remains unknown.

The receptor was derived from a man of 80 years or more in good health. The source material was blood. V and J are TRBV4-1 and TRBJ2-5; D gene uncertain. The chain's CDR3 is CASSQDVLFGPIWTQYF. In DNA form, the CDR3 reads TGCGCCAGCAGCCAAGATGTCTTATTCGGCCCTATTTGGACCCAGTACTTC.